Shown below are 32 T cell receptor beta chains from a single sample sequenced in a study of T cell responses to AZD1222 COVID-19 vaccine. Measured with immunoSEQ multiplex PCR; TCRdb has only the in-frame clones, and not every one. The sample consists of 150,000 or so clones, more than 90% of them appearing once. The material sequenced was peripheral blood, taken on day 0 of AZD1222 vaccination. The origin of the receptors is an adult in good health.

V is TRBV7-9 and J is TRBJ1-2, with D maybe TRBD1 (5 bases). From germline, CDR1 is SEHNR and CDR2 FQNEAQ (reference sequence). Trimming took off 1 base at V and 1 base at J, with 10 bases between the two ends. The CDR3 is 15 amino acids. CDR3 amino acids: CASSLGTQFNYGYTF. The CDR3 DNA reads TGTGCCAGCAGCTTAGGGACACAATTTAACTATGGCTACACCTTC.

This clone was seen just once. The rearrangement links TRBV11-1 to TRBJ2-7; maybe TRBD2 (5 bases). This CDR3 is 14 amino acids long. Germline CDR1 is SGHAT and CDR2 is FQDESV (reference sequence). Between the trimmed V and J ends, which lost 4 bases and 7 bases, there was a span of 17 bases. Written as DNA, the CDR3 is TGTGCCAGCAGCTCCCGGGGAATAGCGAGTGAGCAGTACTTC. Amino acids: CASSSRGIASEQYF.

The chain links TRBV2 to TRBJ2-2; D may be TRBD1 (5 bases). With 4 bases removed from V and 2 bases from J, the gap between germline ends came to 11 bases. Germline-derived CDR1 and CDR2 are SNHLY and FYNNEI. CDR3 length: 15 residues. The DNA of the CDR3 is TGTGCCAGCAGTGGAACGGACATCAACACCGGGGAGCTGTTTTTT. Its protein product is CASSGTDINTGELFF.

The chain links TRBV3-1 (or the pseudogene TRBV3-2) to TRBJ1-2; a possible D gene is TRBD1 (5 bases). V lost 0 bases and J 3 bases, leaving 14 bases between the germline ends. Germline V lookup: CDR1 LGHDT, CDR2 YNNKEL (reference sequence). This CDR3 spans 16 amino acids. The CDR3 here is CASSQDLRGRDYGYTF. As DNA, the CDR3 is TGTGCCAGCAGCCAAGACTTGAGGGGAAGGGACTATGGCTACACCTTC.

The chain carries TRBV19 and TRBJ1-4, with D maybe TRBD1 (6 bases). V lost 4 bases to trimming and J lost 0 bases, with 12 bases between them. CDR3 length: 16 residues. The V gene's germline CDR1 is LNHDA and CDR2 SQIVND (reference sequence). CDR3 coding DNA: TGTGCCAGTAGTACCGGAAACAGGGCAACTAATGAAAAACTGTTTTTT. This gives the protein CASSTGNRATNEKLFF.

The chain links TRBV30 to TRBJ1-5; D not certain. Trimming took 3 bases from V and 2 from J, leaving 14 bases between them. From germline, CDR1 is GTSNPN and CDR2 SVGIG (reference sequence). The CDR3 sequence is 15 residues long. In nucleotides, the CDR3 is TGTGCCTGGAGCCAGCCTCCGGGCGGCAATCAGCCCCAGCATTTT. Its translation is CAWSQPPGGNQPQHF.

This sequence joins TRBV25-1 and TRBJ1-5; a possible D gene is TRBD1 (5 bases). V was clipped by 1 base and J by 4 bases, with 8 bases between them. Germline lookup yields CDR1 MGHDK and CDR2 SYGVNS. The CDR3 length is 14 residues. The CDR3 nucleotides are TGTGCCAGCAGTGAATTCGGGGGGAATCAGCCCCAGCATTTT. It is translated as CASSEFGGNQPQHF.

This clone was found once. The rearrangement uses TRBV10-2 and TRBJ1-2, with a possible D match to TRBD1 (6 bases). V lost 5 bases to trimming and J lost 6 bases, with 28 bases between them. Germline CDR1 is WSHSY and CDR2 is SAAADI. The CDR3 extends over 18 amino acids. This CDR3 is CASSPTALGGGRKDGYTF. For the CDR3, the DNA is TGCGCCAGCAGTCCCACCGCGCTCGGGGGCGGAAGAAAGGATGGCTACACCTTC.

This sequence joins TRBV27 and TRBJ1-2, with D possibly matching TRBD1 (5 bases). Between the trimmed V and J ends, which lost 5 bases and 6 bases, there was a span of 22 bases. This CDR3 is 16 amino acids long. Germline CDR1 is MNHEY and CDR2 is SMNVEV (reference sequence). DNA of the CDR3: TGTGCCAGCAGTCCCGCCTCGTTTCCGGGGGGGGATGGCTACACCTTC. It is translated as CASSPASFPGGDGYTF.

The table lists this clone with a count of one. This chain joins TRBV7-9 and TRBJ1-1; a weak D match, TRBD1 (5 bases). V shed 0 bases and J shed 0 bases, with 11 bases lying between them. CDR3 length: 16 residues. CDR1 SEHNR and CDR2 FQNEAQ come from the germline V gene (reference sequence). DNA of the CDR3: TGTGCCAGCAGCTTAGCCCGAGGGACGGTGAACACTGAAGCTTTCTTT. Its translation: CASSLARGTVNTEAFF.

A few counts support this clone. This chain links TRBV12-3 or TRBV12-4 with TRBJ1-1; D is undetermined. This CDR3 has 11 residues. V was trimmed by 7 bases and J by 7 bases, leaving 10 bases between them. The CDR3 sequence is CASTLGNEAFF. The CDR3 DNA is TGTGCCAGCACCCTCGGGAATGAAGCTTTCTTT.

CDR3 in DNA: TGTGCCTGGAGTGTTGGGAGCTCTGGGGCCAACGTCCTGACTTTC. The encoded protein is CAWSVGSSGANVLTF. V usage is TRBV30 and J usage is TRBJ2-6, with D tentatively TRBD2 (5 bases). CDR3 length equals 15 residues. V was pared by 0 bases and J by 0 bases, with 6 bases between. In germline, CDR1 is GTSNPN, CDR2 SVGIG (reference sequence).

In this sample, this clone turned up once. V gene TRBV19 combines with J gene TRBJ1-1; 8 positions agree with TRBD1. The CDR3 consists of 13 residues. With V trimmed by 8 bases and J by 4 bases, 6 bases remained unmatched. The V gene's germline CDR1 is LNHDA and CDR2 SQIVND (reference sequence). The CDR3 sequence: CASQHDRGTEAFF. In nucleotides, the CDR3 is TGTGCCAGTCAACACGACAGGGGCACTGAAGCTTTCTTT.

The CDR3 DNA sequence: TGTGCCAGCAGTGCGAGGCGGGGCAGGGGATTCTATGGCTACACCTTC. Amino acid sequence: CASSARRGRGFYGYTF. The rearrangement links TRBV28 to TRBJ1-2; D possibly corresponds to TRBD1 (6 bases). Germline CDR1 and CDR2: MDHEN and SYDVKM. The CDR3 consists of 16 residues. V lost 5 bases and J lost 4, with 20 bases in between.

The J gene is TRBJ1-1, the V gene TRBV3-1 (or the pseudogene TRBV3-2); weak D call: TRBD1 (5 bases). Germline CDR1 and CDR2: LGHDT and YNNKEL (reference sequence). The CDR3 runs 15 residues. V lost 4 bases and J 0 bases, leaving 12 bases between the germline ends. The CDR3 sequence is CASSPPLTVNTEAFF. The CDR3 region has the DNA TGTGCCAGCAGCCCACCTTTGACAGTGAACACTGAAGCTTTCTTT.

The genes are TRBV24-1 and TRBJ2-7, with TRBD1 matching over 12 bases. This CDR3 is built from 13 residues. V gave up 9 bases and J gave up 5 bases; unmatched junction bases: 4. CDR1 KGHDR and CDR2 SFDVKD come from the germline V gene. The CDR3 coding sequence is TGTGCCACCTCCGGGACAGGGGGCCACGAGCAGTACTTC. Translation: CATSGTGGHEQYF.

This chain connects TRBV7-9 to TRBJ2-2; the D gene is possibly TRBD1 (6 bases). The CDR3 consists of 15 residues. V lost 5 bases to trimming and J lost 2 bases, with 12 bases between them. The germline gives CDR1 SEHNR, CDR2 FQNEAQ (reference sequence). The CDR3 sequence is CASSIRDTNTGELFF. CDR3 nucleotide sequence: TGTGCCAGCAGCATCCGGGACACAAACACCGGGGAGCTGTTTTTT. Supplemented by reference TRBV7-9 and TRBJ2-2, the full variable domain reads DTGVSQNPRHKITKRGQNVTFRCDPISEHNRLYWYRQTLGQGPEFLTYFQNEAQLEKSRLLSDRFSAERPKGSFSTLEIQRTEQGDSAMYLCASSIRDTNTGELFFGEGSRLTVL.

The chain joins TRBV27 to TRBJ1-5; 9 positions match TRBD1. CDR1 is MNHEY, CDR2 SMNVEV, per germline (reference sequence). The CDR3 totals 18 residues. J lost 0 bases, V lost 6 bases, and 12 bases had no gene match. CDR3 DNA sequence: TGTGCCAGCAGGTTCCATGGACAGGGGAAAATTAGCAATCAGCCCCAGCATTTT. This gives the protein CASRFHGQGKISNQPQHF.

About this clone: Its ends do not fully match the called genes, so a read error is possible. The CDR3: CASSNSYNEQFF. The CDR3, as DNA: TGTGCCAGCAGTAACTCCTACAATGAGCAGTTCTTC. The chain employs TRBV6-5 and TRBJ2-1; no firm D call. Germline V lookup: CDR1 MNHEY, CDR2 SVGAGI. The CDR3 runs 12 residues.

The V and J genes are TRBV29-1 and TRBJ2-7, with TRBD2 identical over 8 bases. Losses at the gene ends were 5 bases for V and 2 bases for J; bases not matched to a gene: 5. The CDR3 consists of 13 residues. Germline V gene data show CDR1 as SQVTM and CDR2 as ANQGSEA. CDR3 sequence: CSVQLAETYEQYF. DNA of the CDR3: TGCAGCGTTCAACTAGCGGAGACCTACGAGCAGTACTTC.

The rearrangement uses TRBV5-1 and TRBJ2-5; 9 nucleotides line up with TRBD2. The V segment lost 0 bases and the J segment 7 bases; nucleotides outside the gene matches: 4. The CDR3 length is 14 residues. Germline assignment: CDR1 SGHRS and CDR2 YFSETQ. This CDR3 reads CASSLGAGGATQYF. The DNA for the CDR3 is TGCGCCAGCAGCTTGGGAGCGGGAGGTGCGACCCAGTACTTC. Using reference TRBV5-1 and TRBJ2-5 for the parts outside the CDR3, the full variable domain is KAGVTQTPRYLIKTRGQQVTLSCSPISGHRSVSWYQQTPGQGLQFLFEYFSETQRNKGNFPGRFSGRQFSNSRSEMNVSTLELGDSALYLCASSLGAGGATQYFGPGTRLLVL.

The chain couples TRBV4-1 to TRBJ2-7; D remains ambiguous. Germline V CDR1 and CDR2: MGHRA, YSYEKL. Trimming took 1 base from V and 3 from J, leaving 13 bases between them. The CDR3 length is 15 residues. This chain's CDR3 is CASSQGPGWNYEQYF. As DNA, the CDR3 is TGCGCCAGCAGCCAAGGCCCCGGATGGAACTACGAGCAGTACTTC.

The chain links TRBV4-1 to TRBJ1-4; D is possibly TRBD1 (6 bases). V lost 0 bases, J lost 8 bases, and 13 bases lay in between. This CDR3 has 15 residues. Germline CDR1 is MGHRA and CDR2 is YSYEKL. The CDR3 DNA reads as TGCGCCAGCAGCCAAGATGGAGGGGGAGAAGAAAAACTGTTTTTT. Its translation is CASSQDGGGEEKLFF.

The chain uses TRBV27 and TRBJ1-5; D might be TRBD1 (5 bases). This CDR3 is built from 14 residues. CDR1 is MNHEY and CDR2 is SMNVEV in the germline V gene (reference sequence). Trimming shortened V by 1 base and J by 6 bases, and 10 bases separated the two germline ends. The CDR3 loop is CASSLWGLGQPQHF. The CDR3 nucleotides read TGTGCCAGCAGTTTATGGGGACTCGGTCAGCCCCAGCATTTT.

The genes are TRBV4-2 and TRBJ1-5; no definite D call. The CDR3 spans 13 residues. Germline CDR1 and CDR2: LGHNA and YNFKEQ. Trimming removed 2 bases from V and 6 bases from J, with 8 bases in between. The CDR3 here is CASSQTPPQPQHF. CDR3 coding DNA: TGTGCCAGCAGCCAAACCCCCCCTCAGCCCCAGCATTTT.

The gene calls are TRBV14 and TRBJ2-1, with 9 positions matching TRBD2. The CDR3 consists of 18 residues. Germline values: CDR1 SGHDN, CDR2 FVKESK. The J segment lost 4 bases and the V segment lost 0 bases, leaving 10 bases of the junction unmatched. The CDR3 sequence: CASSQDPSGRSWYNEQFF. The CDR3 region has the DNA TGTGCCAGCAGCCAAGATCCCAGCGGGAGGTCGTGGTACAATGAGCAGTTCTTC. Full variable domain (rest looked up from reference TRBV14 and TRBJ2-1): EAGVTQFPSHSVIEKGQTVTLRCDPISGHDNLYWYRRVMGKEIKFLLHFVKESKQDESGMPNNRFLAERTGGTYSTLKVQPAELEDSGVYFCASSQDPSGRSWYNEQFFGPGTRLTVL.

The CDR3 DNA follows: TGTGCCAGCAGCCAAGGGTCGGCAGGGGGAGATGAAAAACTGTTTTTT. This codes for CASSQGSAGGDEKLFF. This chain joins TRBV4-2 and TRBJ1-4, with 7 bases that match TRBD1. The junction had 8 bases not matched to a gene; V was cut back by 1 base and J by 6 bases. The CDR3 loop spans 16 amino acids. Germline V gives CDR1 LGHNA, CDR2 YNFKEQ.

This chain links TRBV21-1 with TRBJ2-1; the DNA was not compared with TRBD2, the D call given in the table. TRBV21-1 is marked as a pseudogene. CDR3 length: 16 residues. In nucleotides, the CDR3 is TGTGCCAGCAGCAAAGGGAGTAGCCAAGCTTACAATGAGCAGTTCTTC. This translates into CASSKGSSQAYNEQFF.

V usage is TRBV5-1 and J usage is TRBJ1-3; D call uncertain. CDR3 length equals 15 residues. V shed 0 bases and J shed 0 bases, with 7 bases lying between them. Germline V gene lookup returns CDR1 SGHRS and CDR2 YFSETQ. CDR3 protein: CASSLDSYSGNTIYF. CDR3 nucleotides: TGCGCCAGCAGCTTGGACAGCTACTCTGGAAACACCATATATTTT.

The chain uses TRBV30 and TRBJ1-2; D call uncertain. The V gene lost 4 bases and the J gene lost 2 bases, with 5 bases spanning the gap. The germline CDR1 and CDR2 sequences are GTSNPN and SVGIG (reference sequence). CDR3 length equals 11 residues. The CDR3 reads CAWTRNYGYTF. In DNA, the CDR3 is TGTGCCTGGACACGGAACTATGGCTACACCTTC.

This chain joins TRBV27 and TRBJ1-5; D is ambiguous. This CDR3 region has 14 residues. V was clipped by 3 bases and J by 6 bases, with 12 bases between them. CDR1 is MNHEY, CDR2 SMNVEV, per germline (reference sequence). The CDR3 coding sequence is TGTGCCAGCAGTTTTCTCCCGGTTGGTCAGCCCCAGCATTTT. Its protein is CASSFLPVGQPQHF.

This clone was counted a single time. The V gene is TRBV11-2, the J gene TRBJ2-7; D not certain. Between the trimmed V and J ends, which lost 0 bases and 3 bases, there was a span of 12 bases. This CDR3 is 15 amino acids long. In germline, CDR1 is SGHAT, CDR2 FQNNGV. The DNA for the CDR3 is TGTGCCAGCAGCTTAGAGGGCCGGCTTGACTACGAGCAGTACTTC. This codes for CASSLEGRLDYEQYF.